This T cell receptor (beta chain) came from a study of long-term antiretroviral therapy in people with HIV. V shed 6 bases and J shed 8 bases, with 13 bases lying between them. Germline assignment: CDR1 MGHDK and CDR2 SYGVNS. CDR3 length: 12 amino acids. Sequencing relied on immunoSEQ assay v3.0, run at survey level. Sequencing used immunoSEQ multiplex PCR; TCRdb keeps in-frame clones, though not all of them. Of 25,000 to 35,000 clones listed, roughly 79% are singletons. This TCR was sampled from a woman aged 45 to 65 with HIV. This specimen was unsorted PBMCs, taken 3.1 years after starting antiretroviral therapy. This sequence joins TRBV25-1 and TRBJ1-1, with a weak D call TRBD1 (5 bases). As DNA, the CDR3 is TGTGCCAGCAGATTCTCGTCAGGGGAAGCTTTCTTT. Amino acid sequence: CASRFSSGEAFF.